These T cell receptor beta chains were read from a single sample in a study of blood T cell repertoires in COVID-19. Only in-frame clones appear in the TCRdb table, and some are missing; sequencing was by immunoSEQ multiplex PCR. The data contain around 200,000 clones, around 89% of them singletons. Sequencing was carried out using PBMCs or T cells enriched from blood (not recorded which). The receptors derive from a woman younger than 35 who had recovered from COVID-19. Both conserved end residues are part of each CDR3. D genes are given only for firm matches. Some rows have no size entry. The others give once, few or many, or a class for an expanded clone.

v_call,d_call,clone_size,j_call,cdr3_nt,cdr3_aa
TRBV28,NA,NA,TRBJ2-7,TGTGCCAGCAGATCTCGACGGACAGCCCTCTACGAGCAGTACTTC,CASRSRRTALYEQYF
TRBV27,TRBD1,NA,TRBJ2-7,TGTGCCAGCGGCTGGGGACAGGGGTCCTACGAGCAGTACTTC,CASGWGQGSYEQYF
TRBV11-3,TRBD2,NA,TRBJ2-7,TGTGCCAGCAGCTCAGCCGGGACTAGCGGACAGTACGAGCAGTACTTC,CASSSAGTSGQYEQYF
TRBV7-9,TRBD1,NA,TRBJ2-7,TGTGCCTCCGGGACAGGGACCTACGAGCAGTACTTC,CASGTGTYEQYF
TRBV11-2,TRBD1,NA,TRBJ1-3,TGTGCCAGCAGCCGGGGACAGGGCGCCGGAAACACCATATATTTT,CASSRGQGAGNTIYF
TRBV5-1,NA,few,TRBJ2-2,TGCGCCAGCAGCCCTATCGCGAACACCGGGGAGCTGTTTTTT,CASSPIANTGELFF
TRBV29-1,NA,NA,TRBJ2-7,TGCAGCGCTCTACAGGGCTACGAGCAGTACTTC,CSALQGYEQYF
TRBV27,NA,NA,TRBJ2-5,TGTGCCAGCAGTTTAGGGGGGGCAAAGACCCAGTACTTC,CASSLGGAKTQYF
TRBV28,TRBD1,NA,TRBJ2-5,TGTGCCAGCAGTTCACTACAGGGGACCCAAGAGACCCAGTACTTC,CASSSLQGTQETQYF
TRBV6-5,TRBD2,once,TRBJ2-5,TGTGCCAGCAGTTACAGGTGGGACTACCAGCAAGAGACCCAGTACTTC,CASSYRWDYQQETQYF
TRBV7-9,NA,NA,TRBJ2-7,TGTGCCAGCAGCTTAAAGGGGGACTACGAGCAGTACTTC,CASSLKGDYEQYF
TRBV30,TRBD2,NA,TRBJ2-1,TGTGCCTGGGAACTAGCGGGAGGGTTCAATGAGCAGTTCTTC,CAWELAGGFNEQFF
TRBV7-2,TRBD1,NA,TRBJ1-1,TGTGCCAGCAGCCCGCAACAGGGGAGCACTGAAGCTTTCTTT,CASSPQQGSTEAFF
TRBV28,NA,NA,TRBJ1-2,TGTGCCACCGGGGGGAAATATGGCTACACCTTC,CATGGKYGYTF
TRBV6-6,NA,once,TRBJ2-1,TGTGCCAGCAGTCGCCTGAGAGGGCAGAGCTCCTACAATGAGCAGTTCTTC,CASSRLRGQSSYNEQFF
TRBV28,TRBD1,NA,TRBJ2-7,TGTGCCAGCAGTTTTGGACAGGGGCAGTACTTC,CASSFGQGQYF
TRBV11-2,NA,NA,TRBJ1-3,TGTGCCAGCAGCTTCCCAGCTGGAAACACCATATATTTT,CASSFPAGNTIYF
TRBV5-1,TRBD1,NA,TRBJ1-1,TGCGCCAGCCAGAGACAGGGCATGAACACTGAAGCTTTCTTT,CASQRQGMNTEAFF
TRBV7-9,TRBD1,NA,TRBJ1-5,TGTGCCAGCAGCTTAGAAAGGGACAGCAATAGCAATCAGCCCCAGCATTTT,CASSLERDSNSNQPQHF
TRBV7-8,NA,NA,TRBJ2-3,TGTGCCAGCAGCTCCCTGGCGGGAAGCACAGATACGCAGTATTTT,CASSSLAGSTDTQYF